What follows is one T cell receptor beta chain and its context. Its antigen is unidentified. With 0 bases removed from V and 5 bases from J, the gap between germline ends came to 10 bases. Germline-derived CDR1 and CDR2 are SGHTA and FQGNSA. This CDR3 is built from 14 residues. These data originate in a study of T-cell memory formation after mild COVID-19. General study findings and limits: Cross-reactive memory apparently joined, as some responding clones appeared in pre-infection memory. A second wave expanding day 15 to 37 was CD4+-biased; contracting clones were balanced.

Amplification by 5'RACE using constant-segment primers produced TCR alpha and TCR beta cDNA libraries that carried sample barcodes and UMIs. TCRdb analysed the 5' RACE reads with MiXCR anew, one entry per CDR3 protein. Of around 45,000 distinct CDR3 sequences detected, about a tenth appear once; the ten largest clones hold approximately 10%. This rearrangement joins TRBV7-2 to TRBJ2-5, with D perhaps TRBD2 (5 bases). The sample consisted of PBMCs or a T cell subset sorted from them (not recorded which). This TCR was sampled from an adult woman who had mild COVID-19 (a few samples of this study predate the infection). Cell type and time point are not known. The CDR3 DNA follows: TGTGCCAGCAGCTTAGCCGGAGGAGTCGAGACCCAGTACTTC. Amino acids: CASSLAGGVETQYF.